The present entry profiles one T cell receptor beta chain with its context. Antigen unknown. The sample is drawn from a study of cytomegalovirus exposure and HLA in healthy donors. Background on the study: HLA-typed donors were the source of approximately 85 million unique TCRs held in an early data release. Findings and limits, study-wide: The productive fraction for most TCR beta V segments was about 87% or about 30% in an earlier analysis. A later analysis associated roughly 15,000 TCR beta sequences with HLA alleles at a 0.05 false discovery rate.

Per germline, CDR1 SGDLS and CDR2 YYNGEE. V lost 4 bases, J lost 5 bases, and 21 bases lay in between. The CDR3 is made up of 16 amino acids. PCR was performed using 60 Vbeta and 13 Jbeta primers. This table comes from immunoSEQ multiplex PCR, and its TCRdb copy is limited to in-frame clones, with some not included. This sample's table has about 96,000 clones. The origin of this receptor is a woman aged 25 to 39 in good health and CMV-seronegative. Material for sequencing was PBMCs. This chain connects TRBV9 to TRBJ1-1; the D gene is possibly TRBD1 (6 bases). Written as DNA, the CDR3 is TGTGCCAGCAGCCGTCTCTCTCGGGGGCGGGGGACTGAAGCTTTCTTT. Translating it yields CASSRLSRGRGTEAFF.